The 31 T cell receptor beta chains listed next were all sequenced from one sample in a study of blood T cell repertoires in COVID-19. Using immunoSEQ multiplex PCR, the repertoire was profiled, and TCRdb retains in-frame clones only, with some absent. This table has 120,000 to 150,000 clones, 85% to 90% appearing once. Sample: peripheral blood. These receptors all come from a woman aged 55-75 years with acute or convalescent COVID-19.

The chain joins TRBV5-1 to TRBJ1-4, with 10 positions matching TRBD1. The CDR3 length is 16 residues. Germline CDR1 reads SGHRS; CDR2 reads YFSETQ. After removal of 6 bases from V and 3 bases from J, the junction contained 8 bases not matched to a gene. CDR3 in amino acids: CASNSGQGGSNEKLFF. The CDR3 DNA is TGCGCCAGCAACTCAGGACAGGGGGGGTCTAATGAAAAACTGTTTTTT.

This clone was detected only once. The CDR3 sequence: CASRPFGENSPLHF. CDR3 nucleotide sequence: TGTGCCAGCAGACCATTCGGGGAGAATTCACCCCTCCACTTT. The chain couples TRBV6-1 to TRBJ1-6; D not resolved. V gave up 6 bases and J gave up 7 bases, with 13 bases separating them. The CDR3 is made up of 14 amino acids. Germline CDR1 reads MNHNS; CDR2 reads SASEGT.

This chain uses TRBV18 with TRBJ1-6; TRBD1 might be the D (5 bases). In germline, CDR1 is KGHSH, CDR2 LQKENI. The V end lost 6 bases, the J end lost 6 bases, and 18 bases lay between the germline ends. The CDR3 has 16 amino acids. The CDR3 bases are TGTGCCAGCTCCCTGTCGGAGGGGCGCGGTAATTCACCCCTCCACTTT. Protein: CASSLSEGRGNSPLHF.

The V and J genes are TRBV19 and TRBJ1-2, with D perhaps matching TRBD1 (5 bases). The V end was cut by 5 bases, the J end by 0 bases, with 13 bases between. Germline CDR1 LNHDA, CDR2 SQIVND (reference sequence). This CDR3 has 15 residues. CDR3 coding DNA: TGTGCCAGTAGTGCACAGGCTTACTCTAACTATGGCTACACCTTC. Its protein product is CASSAQAYSNYGYTF. Full variable domain (rest looked up from reference TRBV19 and TRBJ1-2): DGGITQSPKYLFRKEGQNVTLSCEQNLNHDAMYWYRQDPGQGLRLIYYSQIVNDFQKGDIAEGYSVSREKKESFPLTVTSAQKNPTAFYLCASSAQAYSNYGYTFGSGTRLTVV.

The genes are TRBV28 and TRBJ1-2; D is possibly TRBD1 (6 bases). This CDR3 has 12 amino acids. Germline values: CDR1 MDHEN, CDR2 SYDVKM. V was clipped by 2 bases and J by 7 bases, with 8 bases between them. CDR3 protein: CASSLRGAGYTF. CDR3 nucleotides: TGTGCCAGCAGTTTACGGGGGGCTGGCTACACCTTC.

The chain uses TRBV27 and TRBJ2-3; TRBD2 matches 9 bases. CDR3 length: 15 amino acids. Germline values: CDR1 MNHEY, CDR2 SMNVEV (reference sequence). Germline trimming cut 6 bases from V and 2 bases from J; bases unmatched to any gene: 6. CDR3 coding DNA: TGTGCCAGCAGCCAGCGGGGGGCTAACACAGATACGCAGTATTTT. Its protein product is CASSQRGANTDTQYF.

The chain recombines TRBV18 with TRBJ2-7; D is perhaps TRBD1 (7 bases). Trimming shortened V by 6 bases and J by 5 bases, and 32 bases separated the two germline ends. The germline V gene encodes CDR1 KGHSH and CDR2 LQKENI. CDR3 length: 19 residues. This chain's CDR3 is CASSQSQGGVLTGMNEQYF. The CDR3 DNA sequence: TGTGCCAGCTCTCAATCTCAGGGGGGTGTGTTAACAGGGATGAACGAGCAGTACTTC.

In DNA form, the CDR3 reads TGTGCCAGCAGCTTGTGGCTAGCGGGCTACAATGAGCAGTTCTTC. Its protein product is CASSLWLAGYNEQFF. V is TRBV5-4 and J is TRBJ2-1, with 8 bases matching TRBD2. The CDR3 totals 15 residues. The germline V gene encodes CDR1 SGHNT and CDR2 YYREEE (reference sequence). With V trimmed by 1 base and J by 3 bases, 3 bases remained unmatched.

Concerning this clone: The same CDR3 arises from other DNA sequences in this sample as well. The genes are TRBV7-2 and TRBJ2-7; D is undetermined. V was pared by 3 bases and J by 4 bases, with 4 bases between. The CDR3 runs to 11 residues. Germline assignment: CDR1 SGHTA and CDR2 FQGNSA. The CDR3 DNA reads as TGTGCCAGCAGCTTGCGGTACGAGCAGTACTTC. Translating it yields CASSLRYEQYF.

The sample holds a few counts of this clone. CDR3 loop: CASSTWEIQRAQTFYEQYF. Written as DNA, the CDR3 is TGTGCCAGCAGTACGTGGGAGATCCAAAGGGCACAAACTTTCTACGAGCAGTACTTC. The V gene is TRBV28, the J gene TRBJ2-7, with a tentative D call TRBD2 (5 bases). The CDR3 sequence is 19 residues long. The V gene's germline CDR1 is MDHEN and CDR2 SYDVKM. Trimming cost V 5 bases and J 3 bases, with 29 bases left between them.

The chain has TRBV4-3 and TRBJ2-1; D possibly corresponds to TRBD1 (5 bases). This CDR3 region has 18 residues. V lost 0 bases to trimming and J lost 6 bases, with 21 bases between them. The germline gives CDR1 LGHNA, CDR2 YSLEER. CDR3 bases: TGCGCCAGCAGCCAAGATCTGATTTTGGGTCAGGGAATCAATGAGCAGTTCTTC. Translation: CASSQDLILGQGINEQFF.

The CDR3 reads CASSDFSVNTEAFF. CDR3 sequence (DNA): TGCGCCAGCAGCGATTTTAGTGTGAACACTGAAGCTTTCTTT. This chain joins TRBV5-1 and TRBJ1-1; no clear D gene. The V end lost 4 bases, the J end lost 0 bases, and 10 bases lay between the germline ends. The germline CDR1 and CDR2 sequences are SGHRS and YFSETQ. CDR3 length: 14 residues.

Here the CDR3 reads CASVRQNTEAFF. The DNA for the CDR3 is TGTGCCAGCGTAAGACAGAACACTGAAGCTTTCTTT. V is TRBV2 and J is TRBJ1-1; D gene ambiguous. CDR1 is SNHLY and CDR2 is FYNNEI in the germline V gene. Trimming removed 8 bases at V and 1 base at J, with 8 bases between. The CDR3 covers 12 residues.

The J gene is TRBJ2-5, the V gene TRBV7-2; D is unclear. The CDR3 runs 14 residues. V was cut by 5 bases and J by 2 bases, with 12 bases left in between. Germline CDR1 reads SGHTA; CDR2 reads FQGNSA. The CDR3 loop reads CASSPTREQETQYF. As DNA, the CDR3 is TGTGCCAGCAGCCCCACGAGAGAACAAGAGACCCAGTACTTC.

This clone was observed a handful of times. The V call is TRBV12-3 or TRBV12-4, the J call TRBJ1-1; D ambiguous. The CDR3 covers 12 residues. Trimming took off 3 bases at V and 5 bases at J, with 7 bases between the two ends. The CDR3 DNA follows: TGTGCCAGCAGTTTCAGTAAAACTGAAGCTTTCTTT. This encodes CASSFSKTEAFF.

The chain joins TRBV9 to TRBJ2-3; maybe TRBD1 (5 bases). There are 20 residues in the CDR3. V lost 1 base to trimming and J lost 0 bases, with 24 bases between them. Germline V gene sequence: CDR1 SGDLS, CDR2 YYNGEE. CDR3 in amino acids: CASSVKLRAFSDISTDTQYF. The CDR3 bases are TGTGCCAGCAGCGTAAAACTAAGGGCTTTCTCGGACATCAGCACAGATACGCAGTATTTT.

Comments on this clone: Other nucleotide sequences from this sample produce the same CDR3. CDR3 bases: TGTGCCAGCAGCTCGGGACAGGGTGGAGGCTACACCTTC. Translating it yields CASSSGQGGGYTF. The chain employs TRBV7-2 and TRBJ1-2, with 9 bases lining up with TRBD1. Germline V lookup: CDR1 SGHTA, CDR2 FQGNSA. The CDR3 has 13 residues. The V gene end was trimmed by 4 bases and the J gene end by 8 bases; junction bases not matched to a gene: 5.

The J gene is TRBJ2-7, the V gene TRBV27; D is ambiguous. The length of the CDR3 is 17 residues. V was pared by 4 bases and J by 0 bases, with 19 bases between. Germline V gene lookup returns CDR1 MNHEY and CDR2 SMNVEV (reference sequence). DNA of the CDR3: TGTGCCAGCAGTTCTCAAAGGTCTGGGTGGGCCTCCTACGAGCAGTACTTC. Translated: CASSSQRSGWASYEQYF.

The chain joins TRBV7-9 to TRBJ1-2; TRBD1 agrees at 10 bases. The germline gives CDR1 SEHNR, CDR2 FQNEAQ (reference sequence). CDR3 length: 13 residues. Unmatched junction bases numbered 0, after V lost 3 bases and J lost 5 bases. The CDR3 DNA reads as TGTGCCAGCAGCTTGGGACAGGGGTATGGCTACACCTTC. It yields the protein CASSLGQGYGYTF.

The V call is TRBV29-1, the J call TRBJ2-3; D is perhaps TRBD2 (7 bases). This CDR3 contains 15 residues. Germline lookup yields CDR1 SQVTM and CDR2 ANQGSEA. V was shortened by 7 bases and J by 6 bases, with 23 bases between the two germline ends. The CDR3 loop reads CSAGGGGRGADTQYF. The CDR3 coding sequence is TGCAGCGCCGGAGGGGGGGGCAGGGGAGCGGATACGCAGTATTTT.

The gene calls are TRBV5-1 and TRBJ1-1, with D perhaps TRBD1 (6 bases). Trimming shortened V by 9 bases and J by 1 base, and 19 bases separated the two germline ends. The CDR3 contains 15 residues. CDR1 SGHRS and CDR2 YFSETQ come from the germline V gene. CDR3 DNA: TGCGCCACCAGGACCTCGACAGGACGGAACACTGAAGCTTTCTTT. This gives the protein CATRTSTGRNTEAFF.

The chain combines TRBV28 with TRBJ2-7; the match to TRBD2 covers 10 bases. CDR1 MDHEN and CDR2 SYDVKM come from the germline V gene. The length of the CDR3 is 15 residues. The J segment lost 3 bases and the V segment lost 3 bases, leaving 5 bases of the junction unmatched. This CDR3 is CASSFKGLAYYEQYF. The CDR3 bases are TGTGCCAGCAGTTTTAAGGGACTAGCGTACTACGAGCAGTACTTC.

V is TRBV4-3 and J is TRBJ2-3; possible D gene TRBD2, 7 bases. CDR1 and CDR2 from the germline V gene are LGHNA and YSLEER. This CDR3 spans 13 amino acids. V was pared by 5 bases and J by 3 bases, with 9 bases between. CDR3 sequence (DNA): TGCGCCAGCAGCGAGGGGGGGACAGATACGCAGTATTTT. Its protein product is CASSEGGTDTQYF.

Of note for this clone: The junction departs from germline at one end; a sequencing error may be responsible. Written as DNA, the CDR3 is TGTGCCATCAGGGAGTCGGGGGCGGGCAATCAGCCCCAGCATTTT. This sequence encodes CAIRESGAGNQPQHF. The chain links TRBV10-3 to TRBJ1-5; the D gene is possibly TRBD1 (6 bases). This CDR3 has 15 residues. The germline V gene has CDR1 ENHRY and CDR2 SYGVKD.

The rearrangement uses TRBV24-1 and TRBJ2-7; no definite D call. This CDR3 has 12 amino acids. Trimming shortened V by 2 bases and J by 6 bases, and 7 bases separated the two germline ends. Germline V CDR1 and CDR2: KGHDR, SFDVKD. The CDR3 DNA reads as TGTGCCACCAGTGATTCATGGAGCGAGCAGTACTTC. It specifies CATSDSWSEQYF.

The J gene is TRBJ2-5, the V gene TRBV10-3; D is possibly TRBD1 (8 bases). The CDR3 has 15 residues. Trimming removed 3 bases from V and 5 bases from J, with 16 bases in between. Germline V lookup: CDR1 ENHRY, CDR2 SYGVKD. The CDR3 DNA follows: TGTGCCATCAGTGATACAGGGGGGGGCAGGGAGACCCAGTACTTC. Residues: CAISDTGGGRETQYF.

This clone was recorded only once. The rearrangement links TRBV2 to TRBJ1-5, with D unresolved. V shed 6 bases and J shed 4 bases, with 4 bases lying between them. CDR1 and CDR2 from the germline V gene are SNHLY and FYNNEI. This CDR3 region has 11 residues. The CDR3 nucleotides are TGTGCCAGCAGGCTAAATCAGCCCCAGCATTTT. Its protein product is CASRLNQPQHF.

The sample holds one count of this clone. The chain has TRBV5-4 and TRBJ1-1; 8 nucleotides match TRBD1. V shed 4 bases and J 4 bases; nucleotides not matched to a gene: 9. Germline CDR1 and CDR2: SGHNT and YYREEE (reference sequence). The CDR3 consists of 15 residues. The CDR3 here is CASSPGRGQGTEAFF. The CDR3 DNA reads TGTGCCAGCAGCCCCGGCAGGGGGCAAGGCACTGAAGCTTTCTTT.

The rearrangement joins TRBV11-2 to TRBJ1-4; D unclear. V lost 5 bases and J 4 bases, leaving 17 bases between the germline ends. CDR3 length equals 16 residues. Germline V gene sequence: CDR1 SGHAT, CDR2 FQNNGV. CDR3 loop: CASSLRGSDDNEKLFF. CDR3 in DNA: TGTGCCAGCAGCCTCAGAGGGTCAGACGATAATGAAAAACTGTTTTTT.

This clone was seen just once. This chain connects TRBV4-2 to TRBJ2-2; D remains ambiguous. This CDR3 comprises 13 residues. Trimming took off 3 bases at V and 4 bases at J, with 6 bases between the two ends. Per the germline V gene, CDR1 is LGHNA and CDR2 is YNFKEQ. Here the CDR3 reads CASSQGSTGELFF. The CDR3 bases are TGTGCCAGCAGCCAGGGCAGCACCGGGGAGCTGTTTTTT.

The sample holds a few counts of this clone. The chain joins TRBV7-9 to TRBJ1-1; 7 bases fit TRBD1. The V segment lost 4 bases and the J segment 3 bases; nucleotides outside the gene matches: 17. Germline V gene lookup returns CDR1 SEHNR and CDR2 FQNEAQ (reference sequence). The length of the CDR3 is 18 residues. CDR3 sequence reads: CASSSYQIYRGNYTEAFF. CDR3 nucleotide sequence: TGTGCCAGCAGCTCGTATCAGATTTACAGGGGAAATTACACTGAAGCTTTCTTT.